This T cell receptor beta chain derives from a study of T cells after yellow fever vaccination. General observations from the study: Abundant bulk-derived clonotypes could contaminate FACS-sorted repertoires. Clonotype sharing between CD4 and CD8 compartments was small. Subsequent to the booster, the majority of primary-vaccination clones reappeared (around 95% CD4, 88% CD8).

Comment on this clonotype: Its specificity is unknown.

Template-switching 5'RACE yielded the TCR cDNA; a universal primer site and UMIs were added in the process. TCRdb redid the calling of the 5' RACE reads with MiXCR, one entry per CDR3 protein. The sample has just under 600,000 distinct CDR3 sequences; 13% are singletons. Between the trimmed V and J ends, which lost 4 bases and 2 bases, there was a span of 15 bases. CDR1 and CDR2 from the germline V gene are MNHNS and SASEGT. The CDR3 consists of 15 residues. This chain joins TRBV6-1 and TRBJ2-7; D possibly uses TRBD1 or TRBD2 (5 bases each). The receptor comes from a man in his thirties or forties who received the YFV17D yellow fever vaccine. This material consisted of PBMCs, taken on the day of the yellow fever booster vaccination. The chain's CDR3 is CASSVSGPTTYEQYF. In DNA form, the CDR3 reads TGTGCCAGCAGTGTCTCGGGACCGACGACCTACGAGCAGTACTTC.